This TCR beta chain was recorded in a study of blood T cell repertoires in COVID-19. Study at large: The origin of the acute and convalescent COVID-19 samples was the United States, Italy and Spain. In each case, the material was cDNA or gDNA derived from T cells, B-cell-depleted T cells, or PBMCs.

The authors' processing: Amplification of reference gene primers provided the estimated nucleated cell counts. Assay used: immunoSEQ multiplex PCR; TCRdb lists only in-frame clones, some missing. V and J calls plus clone size are reproduced from that table; the DNA served to infer D and trimming. The sample lists roughly 92,000 clones, approximately 90% occurring once. The ends lost 6 bases at V and 4 bases at J; junction bases unmatched: 8. CDR1 is MNHEY and CDR2 is SVGAGI in the germline V gene. This CDR3 is 15 amino acids long. The source of this sequence is a man between 50 and 59 years old with acute or convalescent COVID-19. The sequenced sample was peripheral blood. The V and J genes are TRBV6-5 and TRBJ2-7; 11 bases line up with TRBD2. CDR3 DNA sequence: TGTGCCAGCAGCCTCGGGACTAGCGGATCGTACGAGCAGTACTTC. It codes for CASSLGTSGSYEQYF.